The rows below give T cell receptor beta chains drawn from one sample of a study of Graves' ophthalmopathy and Graves' hyperthyroidism. TCRdb re-called the multiplex PCR reads with MiXCR, one entry per CDR3 protein. This table has hundreds of thousands of distinct CDR3 sequences, about 15% appearing once. The sample consisted of blood. The receptors shown here come from a woman in her 30s with Graves' ophthalmopathy. Each CDR3 is given with its conserved first and last residue. A D gene is named only where the DNA matches it firmly. The size field is filled for only some rows; it gives once, few, many or a size class.

.	TRBV28	15	many	TRBJ2-7	CASRPLFRGTYEQYF	TGTGCCAGCAGGCCCCTTTTTCGGGGTACCTACGAGCAGTACTTC
.	TRBV10-1	15	many	TRBJ2-2	CASSESGSDTGELFF	TGCGCCAGCAGTGAGTCGGGTAGCGACACCGGGGAGCTGTTTTTT
TRBD2	TRBV12-3/TRBV12-4	19	.	TRBJ2-5	CASSSGDGLAGGPEETQYF	TGTGCCAGCAGTTCCGGGGACGGTTTAGCGGGAGGGCCAGAAGAGACCCAGTACTTC
.	TRBV12-3/TRBV12-4	16	few	TRBJ1-1	CASSLPPGRPNTEAFF	TGTGCCAGCAGTTTACCCCCGGGCAGGCCGAACACTGAAGCTTTCTTT
.	TRBV20-1	15	many	TRBJ1-6	CSVVTGRTYNSPLHF	TGCAGTGTTGTGACAGGCCGCACCTATAATTCACCCCTCCACTTT
.	TRBV20-1	11	many	TRBJ1-1	CSSTENTEAFF	TGCAGCTCCACAGAGAACACTGAAGCTTTCTTT
TRBD1	TRBV5-1	15	.	TRBJ1-5	CASIPTGGSNQPQHF	TGCGCCAGCATCCCCACAGGGGGCAGCAATCAGCCCCAGCATTTT
.	TRBV28	12	many	TRBJ1-2	CASSLTKDGYTF	TGTGCCAGCAGTTTAACCAAAGATGGCTACACCTTC
.	TRBV6-1	14	many	TRBJ1-2	CASSQRGGANGYTF	TGTGCCAGCAGTCAAAGAGGGGGGGCGAATGGCTACACCTTC
TRBD1	TRBV20-1	15	many	TRBJ1-1	CSAPGQGTMNTEAFF	TGCAGTGCCCCGGGACAGGGCACCATGAACACTGAAGCTTTCTTT
.	TRBV30	14	many	TRBJ1-1	CAWSLGRERVEAFF	TGTGCCTGGAGTCTGGGCAGGGAAAGGGTTGAAGCTTTCTTT
.	TRBV30	14	many	TRBJ2-3	CAWSVEAGLDTQYF	TGTGCCTGGAGTGTAGAAGCGGGTCTAGATACGCAGTATTTT
.	TRBV6-1	15	many	TRBJ2-6	CASSALSSGANVLTF	TGTGCCAGCAGTGCCTTAAGCTCTGGGGCCAACGTCCTGACTTTC
.	TRBV7-2	13	many	TRBJ2-7	CASSSHQGYEQYF	TGTGCCAGCAGCTCACACCAGGGGTACGAGCAGTACTTC
TRBD2	TRBV6-2/TRBV6-3	15	many	TRBJ2-7	CASSASREGGYEQYF	TGTGCCAGCAGTGCCTCGCGGGAGGGCGGCTACGAGCAGTACTTC
.	TRBV5-6	15	few	TRBJ2-5	CASSLRQPHQETQYF	TGTGCCAGCAGCTTGAGACAGCCCCACCAAGAGACCCAGTACTTC
TRBD2	TRBV10-3	14	many	TRBJ2-2	CAIRLAENTGELFF	TGTGCCATTAGACTAGCTGAGAACACCGGGGAGCTGTTTTTT
TRBD2	TRBV20-1	17	many	TRBJ2-2	CSARDLELAGDTGELFF	TGCAGTGCTAGAGATTTGGAACTAGCGGGAGACACCGGGGAGCTGTTTTTT
.	TRBV9	14	.	TRBJ1-1	CASSVGPLSAEAFF	TGTGCCAGCAGCGTAGGACCTTTGTCGGCTGAAGCTTTCTTT
.	TRBV6-5	14	many	TRBJ2-7	CASSYSSDGYEQYF	TGTGCCAGCAGTTACTCATCGGACGGATACGAGCAGTACTTC
.	TRBV12-3/TRBV12-4	15	.	TRBJ2-7	CASSLAADPRYEQYF	TGTGCCAGCAGTTTAGCAGCTGACCCCCGCTACGAGCAGTACTTC
TRBD1	TRBV12-3/TRBV12-4	13	many	TRBJ2-2	CASGTGVTGELFF	TGTGCCAGCGGGACAGGGGTAACCGGGGAGCTGTTTTTT
TRBD2	TRBV2	14	many	TRBJ2-5	CASRSAGGSETQYF	TGTGCCAGCAGATCTGCGGGGGGCTCAGAGACCCAGTACTTC
TRBD1	TRBV9	15	.	TRBJ1-2	CASSVNRQGGYGYTF	TGTGCCAGCAGCGTAAATCGACAGGGCGGCTATGGCTACACCTTC
.	TRBV5-1	14	many	TRBJ1-2	CASRTREGPYGYTF	TGCGCCAGCCGCACGAGGGAGGGACCCTATGGCTACACCTTC
.	TRBV20-1	14	.	TRBJ1-1	CSARDQAGYTEAFF	TGCAGTGCTAGAGATCAGGCAGGTTACACTGAAGCTTTCTTT
.	TRBV19	14	few	TRBJ1-5	CASYAGGGNQPQHF	TGTGCCAGTTACGCCGGAGGGGGCAATCAGCCCCAGCATTTT
.	TRBV6-2/TRBV6-3	13	many	TRBJ2-7	CASTVGHPYEQYF	TGTGCCAGCACCGTGGGACACCCATACGAGCAGTACTTC
.	TRBV28	15	many	TRBJ2-2	CASSYPGGDTGELFF	TGTGCCAGCAGTTACCCAGGGGGGGACACCGGGGAGCTGTTTTTT
.	TRBV12-3/TRBV12-4	15	many	TRBJ1-5	CASSLVWGSNQPQHF	TGTGCCAGCAGTTTGGTCTGGGGTAGCAATCAGCCCCAGCATTTT
TRBD1	TRBV5-1	12	many	TRBJ1-2	CASRQGAYGYTF	TGCGCCAGCAGGCAGGGGGCCTATGGCTACACCTTC
TRBD1	TRBV20-1	14	many	TRBJ1-2	CSARPTGRNSGYTF	TGCAGTGCTAGGCCGACAGGGAGAAACTCGGGCTACACCTTC
TRBD1	TRBV27	15	.	TRBJ2-5	CASRMDRGNQETQYF	TGTGCCAGCAGGATGGACAGGGGGAACCAAGAGACCCAGTACTTC
.	TRBV5-1	17	many	TRBJ1-3	CASSPQPGQISGNTIYF	TGCGCCAGCAGCCCGCAACCTGGACAGATCTCTGGAAACACCATATATTTT
TRBD1	TRBV24-1	16	many	TRBJ1-2	CATSDPSGTGSHGYTF	TGTGCCACCAGTGATCCCTCCGGGACAGGGAGCCATGGCTACACCTTC
.	TRBV11-2	17	many	TRBJ1-2	CASSLVVRGKLNYGYTF	TGTGCCAGCAGCTTAGTTGTGCGGGGAAAGTTGAATTATGGCTACACCTTC
.	TRBV15	17	.	TRBJ1-5	CATSRDGRQAGNQPQHF	TGTGCCACCAGCAGAGATGGCCGACAGGCCGGCAATCAGCCCCAGCATTTT
.	TRBV12-3/TRBV12-4	16	.	TRBJ2-2	CASSPSVGTNTGELFF	TGTGCCAGCAGCCCGTCGGTTGGGACAAACACCGGGGAGCTGTTTTTT
TRBD2	TRBV30	17	many	TRBJ2-5	CAWGGKPGTSGGETQYF	TGTGCCTGGGGGGGGAAACCGGGGACTAGCGGTGGAGAGACCCAGTACTTC
.	TRBV20-1	13	many	TRBJ1-6	CSATDRRDSPLHF	TGCAGTGCAACTGACAGGCGGGATTCACCCCTCCACTTT